The present T cell receptor (beta chain) was sequenced within a study of graft-versus-host responses after intestinal transplantation. Study at large: Multivisceral, liver-intestinal, or isolated intestinal transplants were received by the recipients. Anti-thymocyte globulin induction, then tacrolimus and steroids for around 3 years, went to all recipients. The study, taken as a whole, reports: Detected in recipient marrow were GvH clones, some of which were first observed in ileum or blood.

Some clones are missing from TCRdb's copy, which holds only in-frame ones; the method was immunoSEQ multiplex PCR. The table shows 50,000 to 75,000 clones, with around 92% occurring only once. As for this clone: The antigen is not known.

V gave up 3 bases and J gave up 6 bases, with 12 bases separating them. From germline, CDR1 is WNHNN and CDR2 SYGVQD (reference sequence). This CDR3 region has 13 residues. This receptor was taken from a human donor who was the organ donor for an intestinal transplant. The chain joins TRBV10-1 to TRBJ2-7; maybe TRBD2 (5 bases). The sample in question was unstimulated CD4+ T cells sorted from spleen or lymph node cells, obtained before transplant. DNA of the CDR3: TGCGCCAGCAGTGAACCACTAGTATGCGAGCAGTACTTC. It is translated as CASSEPLVCEQYF.